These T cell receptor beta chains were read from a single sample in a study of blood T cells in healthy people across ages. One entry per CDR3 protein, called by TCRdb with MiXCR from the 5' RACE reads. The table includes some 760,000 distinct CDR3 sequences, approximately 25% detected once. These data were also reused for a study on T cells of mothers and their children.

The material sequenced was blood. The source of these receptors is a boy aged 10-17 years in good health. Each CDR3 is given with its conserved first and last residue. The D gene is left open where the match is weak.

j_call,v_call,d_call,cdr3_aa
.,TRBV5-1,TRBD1,CASNQGANSYEQYF
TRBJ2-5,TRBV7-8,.,CASSLWGVRETQYF
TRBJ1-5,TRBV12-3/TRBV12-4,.,CASSQGLNQPQHF
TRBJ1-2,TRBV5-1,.,CASSLGVYYGYTF
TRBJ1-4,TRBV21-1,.,CASSLNRFWEKLFF
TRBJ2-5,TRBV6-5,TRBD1,CASSYSGITGGETQYF
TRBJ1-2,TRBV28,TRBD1,CASRGTGYYGYTF
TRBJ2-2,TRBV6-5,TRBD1,CASSYSGQGSTGELFF
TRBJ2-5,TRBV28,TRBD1,CASKLTDRRQETQYF
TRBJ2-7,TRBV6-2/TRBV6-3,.,CASSWGWIQGAGEQYF
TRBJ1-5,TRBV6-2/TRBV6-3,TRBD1,CASSSPTGAQPQHF
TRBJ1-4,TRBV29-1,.,CSVLRVGNEKLFF
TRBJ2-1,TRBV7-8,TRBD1,CASSLPGQGSYNEQFF
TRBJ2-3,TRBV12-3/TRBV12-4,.,CASSTHRGLTDAQYF
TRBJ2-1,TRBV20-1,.,CSAIQGRQFNEQFF
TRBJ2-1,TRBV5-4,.,CASSPPERDEQFF
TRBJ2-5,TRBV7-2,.,CASSLAPVIETQYF
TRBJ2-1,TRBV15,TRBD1,CATSNSPGTGNEQFF
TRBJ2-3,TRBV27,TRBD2,CASSLPGRWADTQYF
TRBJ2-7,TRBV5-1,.,CASSLVRGGEQYF
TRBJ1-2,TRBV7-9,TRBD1,CASSAPDRTNYGYTF
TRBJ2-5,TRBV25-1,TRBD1,CASADGRQGAQETQYF
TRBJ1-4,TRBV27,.,CASLNEKLFF
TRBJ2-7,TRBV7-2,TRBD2,CASSTLAGDSYEQYF
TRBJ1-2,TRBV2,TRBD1,CLDRGDGDYGYTF
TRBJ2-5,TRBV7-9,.,CASSLVGGAETQYF
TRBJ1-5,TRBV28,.,CASSGDNQPQHF
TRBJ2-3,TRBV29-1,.,CSVEYGARGGDTQYF
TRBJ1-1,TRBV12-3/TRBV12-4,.,CASSPDGWGTEAFF
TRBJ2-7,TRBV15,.,CATSRFQGYEQYF
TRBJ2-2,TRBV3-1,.,CASSQVQGAGELFF
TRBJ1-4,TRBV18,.,CASSLNGRFNEKLFF
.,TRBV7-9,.,CASSLARGGYNEQFF
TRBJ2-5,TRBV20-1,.,CSARGEGKAETQYF
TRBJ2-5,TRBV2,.,CASSEGPRGGTQYF
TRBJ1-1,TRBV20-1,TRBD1,CSARDPGQRSGVFF
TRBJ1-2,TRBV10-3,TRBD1,CAISGQGRDYGYTF
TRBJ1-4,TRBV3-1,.,CASSRDRNEKLFF
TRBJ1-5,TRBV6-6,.,CASSPRNSNQPQHF
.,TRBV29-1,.,CSVEKSDRGFYEQYF
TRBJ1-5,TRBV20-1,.,CSAGPERQPQHF
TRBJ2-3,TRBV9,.,CASSVSGVSDTQYF
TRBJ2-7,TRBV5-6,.,CASSFLSSYEQYF
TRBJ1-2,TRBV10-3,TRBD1,CAISESQQGILNYGYTF
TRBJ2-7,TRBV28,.,CASSLLDPPGVGQYF
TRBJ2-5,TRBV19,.,CASSIVFGSQETQYF
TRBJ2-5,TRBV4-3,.,CASVGTPKETQYF
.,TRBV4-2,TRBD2,CASTRLAGGPYEQYF
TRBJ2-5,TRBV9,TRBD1,CASSDGQGVETQYF
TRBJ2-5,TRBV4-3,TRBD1,CASSHHTGGGETQYF
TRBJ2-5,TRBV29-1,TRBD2,CSTGLAGVGETQYF
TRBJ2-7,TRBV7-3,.,CASGSAGHSEQYF
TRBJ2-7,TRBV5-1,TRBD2,CASRGGSNSYEQYF
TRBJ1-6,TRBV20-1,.,CSASRIQSSYNSPLHF
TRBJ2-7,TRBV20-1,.,CSARGQRKSSYEQYF
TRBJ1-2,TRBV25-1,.,CASSGRVVNYGYTF
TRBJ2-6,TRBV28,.,CASSPRRGQTSGANVLTF
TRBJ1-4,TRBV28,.,CASSRTSPSATNEKLFF
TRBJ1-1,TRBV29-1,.,CSVEDKPLGSMNTEAFF
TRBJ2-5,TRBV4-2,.,CASSQDSDSRPGTQYF